This TCR beta chain was sequenced during a study of PD-1 and CTLA-4 blockade in melanoma. The table came from immunoSEQ multiplex PCR; TCRdb's copy has only in-frame clones and leaves some out. The sample includes fewer than 20,000 clones, roughly 73% of them seen just once. The CDR3 spans 17 residues. Germline V gene data show CDR1 as MGHRA and CDR2 as YSYEKL. V lost 4 bases, J lost 3 bases, and 7 bases stayed unmatched. The sample consisted of CD8+ T cells from peripheral blood, taken before anti-PD-1 treatment. The chain combines TRBV4-1 with TRBJ2-4; TRBD2 agrees at 12 bases. This TCR was sampled from a human donor with melanoma. The CDR3 region is CASSPLAGGPGKNIQYF. CDR3 nucleotide sequence: TGCGCCAGCAGCCCGCTAGCGGGGGGGCCTGGCAAAAACATTCAGTACTTC.